The sample holds many counts of the clone carrying this T cell receptor (beta chain). Transcripts of RNA were the source for amplifying TCR beta CDR3 regions. Second-round multiplex PCR came after a first-round RT-PCR that employed HTBI primers. A single record per CDR3 protein comes from TCRdb applying MiXCR to the multiplex PCR reads. This sample has about 380,000 distinct CDR3 sequences, with about 16% found just once. PBMCs stemmed from 9 to 10 ml of fresh peripheral blood. The sample belongs to a study of Graves' ophthalmopathy and Graves' hyperthyroidism. Study details: Investigators collected peripheral blood at initial diagnosis, before any treatment was given.

After removal of 5 bases from V and 4 bases from J, the junction contained 4 bases not matched to a gene. Germline V gene data show CDR1 as LNHDA and CDR2 as SQIVND (reference sequence). The CDR3 length is 13 residues. The material sequenced was peripheral blood. The gene calls are TRBV19 and TRBJ1-1, with TRBD1 matching over 7 bases. This receptor was identified in a woman aged 18-29 years with stable Graves' hyperthyroidism. CDR3: CASSRDRPTEAFF. For the CDR3, the DNA is TGTGCCAGTAGTCGGGACAGACCCACTGAAGCTTTCTTT.